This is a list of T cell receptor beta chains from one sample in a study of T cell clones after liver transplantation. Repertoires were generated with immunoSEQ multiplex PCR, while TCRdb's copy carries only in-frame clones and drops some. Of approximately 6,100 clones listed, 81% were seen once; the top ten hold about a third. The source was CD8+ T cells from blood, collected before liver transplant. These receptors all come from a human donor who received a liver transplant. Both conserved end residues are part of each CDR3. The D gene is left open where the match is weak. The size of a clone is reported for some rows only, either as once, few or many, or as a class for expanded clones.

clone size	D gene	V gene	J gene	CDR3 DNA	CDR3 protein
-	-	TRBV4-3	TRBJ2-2	TGCGCCAGCAGCCAAGAGCCGGAAACGAACACCGGGGAGCTGTTTTTT	CASSQEPETNTGELFF
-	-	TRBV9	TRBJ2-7	TGTGCCAGCAGCGTAGTTGGTGAGGCGGAAGAGCAGTACTTC	CASSVVGEAEEQYF
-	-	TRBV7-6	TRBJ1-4	TGTGCCAGCAGCTTAGGTGGTGGGTTAGATGAAAAACTGTTTTTT	CASSLGGGLDEKLFF
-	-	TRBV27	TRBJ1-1	TGTGCCAGCAGCTCTGAGATGAACACTGAAGCTTTCTTT	CASSSEMNTEAFF
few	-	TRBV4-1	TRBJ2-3	TGCGCCAGCAGCCACGGGGCGGAAACAGATACGCAGTATTTT	CASSHGAETDTQYF
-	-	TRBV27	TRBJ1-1	TGTGCCAGCAGTATAGGACAGAACACTGAAGCTTTCTTT	CASSIGQNTEAFF
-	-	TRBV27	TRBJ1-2	TGTGCCAGCAGTTTATCGCCCGGGGGTAACTATGGCTACACCTTC	CASSLSPGGNYGYTF
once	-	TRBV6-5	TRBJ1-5	TGTGCCAGCAGGTGGGAGGGGGAGAATCAGCCCCAGCATTTT	CASRWEGENQPQHF
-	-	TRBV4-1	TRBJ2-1	TGCGCCAGCACCCAGTGGGCTAGTAGCGGTCTCAGCTCCTACAATGAGCAGTTCTTC	CASTQWASSGLSSYNEQFF
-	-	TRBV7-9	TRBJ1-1	TGTGCCAGCAGCGACCAGGGACGGAAGGGGAGCACTGAAGCTTTCTTT	CASSDQGRKGSTEAFF
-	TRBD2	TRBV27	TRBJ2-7	TGTGCCAGCAGCCCCTTGAGCGGGAGGGCCGCCGAGCAGTACTTC	CASSPLSGRAAEQYF
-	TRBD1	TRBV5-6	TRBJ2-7	TGTGCCAGCAGCGGTGGGACAGGGGGCGGAATTAAGTACTTC	CASSGGTGGGIKYF
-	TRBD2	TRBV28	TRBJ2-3	TGTGCCAGCAGTCCAACCCAGTGGCGGGAGGACGGCACAGATACGCAGTATTTT	CASSPTQWREDGTDTQYF
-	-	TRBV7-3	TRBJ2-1	TGTGCCAGCAGCTTACAAGGAAGTCTCTACAATGAGCAGTTCTTC	CASSLQGSLYNEQFF
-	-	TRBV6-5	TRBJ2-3	TGTGCCAGCAGTTACTTTCTTCTGGATACGCAGTATTTT	CASSYFLLDTQYF
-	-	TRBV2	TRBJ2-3	TGTGCCAGCAGTGGACCAGATACGCAGTATTTT	CASSGPDTQYF
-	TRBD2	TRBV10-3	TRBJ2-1	TGTGCCATCAGTGCAGGGATCGGGTCTAGCGGATACAATGAGCAGTTCTTC	CAISAGIGSSGYNEQFF
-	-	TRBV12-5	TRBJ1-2	TGTGCTAGTGGTCTGGACAGTAACTATGGCTACACCTTC	CASGLDSNYGYTF
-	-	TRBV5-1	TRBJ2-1	TGCGCCAGCAGCTTGGGCGGCAATGAGCAGTTCTTC	CASSLGGNEQFF
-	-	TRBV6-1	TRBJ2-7	TGTGCCAGCATCCCGCCTGAGATGGGGTACGAGCAGTACTTC	CASIPPEMGYEQYF
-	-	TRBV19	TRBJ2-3	TGTGCCAGTAGCGGGCCCAGCACAGATACGCAGTATTTT	CASSGPSTDTQYF
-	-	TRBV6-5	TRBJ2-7	TGTGCCAGCAGTTTAGTCCTCTTCACCTACGAGCAGTACTTC	CASSLVLFTYEQYF
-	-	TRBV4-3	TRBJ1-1	TGCGCCAGCAGCCATGTCCGGGCAGGGGCTCCTGAAGCTTTCTTT	CASSHVRAGAPEAFF
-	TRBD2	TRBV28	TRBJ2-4	TGTGCCAGCAGTTTAAAGTCTGCGGGGGGGGCAGGGACTCTTGACATTCAGTACTTC	CASSLKSAGGAGTLDIQYF
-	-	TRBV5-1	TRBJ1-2	TGCGCCAGCAGCTTTGGGAGTGGCTACACCTTC	CASSFGSGYTF
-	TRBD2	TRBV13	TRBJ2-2	TGTGCCAGCAGCTGGCCGGGGGGTACCGGGGAGCTGTTTTTT	CASSWPGGTGELFF
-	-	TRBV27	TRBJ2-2	TGTGCCAGCGGGCTGGGAGGGACAGCCCTCACCGGGGAGCTGTTTTTT	CASGLGGTALTGELFF
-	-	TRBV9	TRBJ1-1	TGTGCCAGCAGCGTAGGCGGGGGGGCCGGCACTGAAGCTTTCTTT	CASSVGGGAGTEAFF
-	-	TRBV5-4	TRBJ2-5	TGTGCCAGCAGGACTAAAGGGGGTGGGTGGACCCAGTACTTC	CASRTKGGGWTQYF
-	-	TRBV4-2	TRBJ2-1	TGTGCCAGCAGCCAAGAGGTCCAGTTTCCCCCCACCAATGAGCAGTTCTTC	CASSQEVQFPPTNEQFF
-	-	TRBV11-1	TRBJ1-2	TGTGCCAGCAGCTCGGACGAGTATTACTATGGCTACACCTTC	CASSSDEYYYGYTF
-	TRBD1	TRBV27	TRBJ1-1	TGTGCCAGCAGTCCTATCCGACAGGGGGCAGAAGCTTTCTTT	CASSPIRQGAEAFF
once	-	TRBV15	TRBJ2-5	TGTGCCACCAGCAGAGATTCAGATCTAGAGGAGACCCAGTACTTC	CATSRDSDLEETQYF
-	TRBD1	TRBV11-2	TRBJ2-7	TGTGCCAGCAGCTTAGGGACAGGATACTACGAGCAGTACTTC	CASSLGTGYYEQYF
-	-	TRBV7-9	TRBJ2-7	TGTGCCAGCACTACGGGCAACGAGCAGTACTTC	CASTTGNEQYF
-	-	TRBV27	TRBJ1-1	TGTGCCAGCAGTTATTACCGGGACCAATCTGAAGCTTTCTTT	CASSYYRDQSEAFF
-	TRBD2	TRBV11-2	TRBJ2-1	TGTGCCAGCAGCGGGCGACTAGCGGAGATCAATGAGCAGTTCTTC	CASSGRLAEINEQFF
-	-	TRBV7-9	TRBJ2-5	TGTGCCAGCAGCTTAGGGTACCAAGAGACCCAGTACTTC	CASSLGYQETQYF
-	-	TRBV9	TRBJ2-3	TGTGCCAGCAGCCCCGGCGGGGGCCCAGATACGCAGTATTTT	CASSPGGGPDTQYF
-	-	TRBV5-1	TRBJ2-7	TGCGCCAGCCGGGTGCATACCTACGAGCAGTACTTC	CASRVHTYEQYF
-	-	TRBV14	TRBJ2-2	TGTGCCAGCAGCCAAGTTAGCCCCGGGGAGCTGTTTTTT	CASSQVSPGELFF
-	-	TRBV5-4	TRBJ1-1	TGTGCCAGCAGCTTGACAGGGTGGAGGGACACTGAAGCTTTCTTT	CASSLTGWRDTEAFF
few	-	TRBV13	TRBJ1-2	TGTGCCAGCAGCCTTTCTGAAGTCACACACCCGGAGGACTACACCTTC	CASSLSEVTHPEDYTF
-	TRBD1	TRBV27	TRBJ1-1	TGTGCCAGCACCGGGACAGGGTACACTGAAGCTTTCTTT	CASTGTGYTEAFF
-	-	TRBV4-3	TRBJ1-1	TGCGCCAGCAGCCAAGTTGTGACTTCAGGGCCCACTGAAGCTTTCTTT	CASSQVVTSGPTEAFF
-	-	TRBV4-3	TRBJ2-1	TGCGCCAGCAGCCAAGATGGTAACAGATACAATGAGCAGTTCTTC	CASSQDGNRYNEQFF